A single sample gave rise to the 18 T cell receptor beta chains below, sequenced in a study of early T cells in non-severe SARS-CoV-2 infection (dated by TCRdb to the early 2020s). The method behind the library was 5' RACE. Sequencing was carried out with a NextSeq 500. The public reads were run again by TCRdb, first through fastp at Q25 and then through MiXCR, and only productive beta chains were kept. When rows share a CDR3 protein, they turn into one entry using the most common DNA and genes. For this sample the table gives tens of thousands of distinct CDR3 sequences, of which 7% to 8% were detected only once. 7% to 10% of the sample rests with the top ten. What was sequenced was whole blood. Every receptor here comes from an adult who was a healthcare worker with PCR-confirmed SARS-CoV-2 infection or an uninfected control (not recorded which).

For the CDR3, the DNA is TGTGCCAGCAGTTACAGGCTAGCGGGGGGCTCTGGGGCCAACGTCCTGACTTTC. Its protein is CASSYRLAGGSGANVLTF. The chain is built from TRBV6-5 and TRBJ2-6; 11 positions match TRBD2. With 2 bases clipped from V and 0 bases from J, the junction kept 3 bases outside the gene matches. Germline V CDR1 and CDR2: MNHEY, SVGAGI. This CDR3 comprises 18 residues.

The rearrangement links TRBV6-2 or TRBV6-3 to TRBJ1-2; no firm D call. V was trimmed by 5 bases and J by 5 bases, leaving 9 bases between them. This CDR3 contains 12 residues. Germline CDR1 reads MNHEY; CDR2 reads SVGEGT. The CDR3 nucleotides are TGTGCCAGCAGTCTAGACCGATATGGCTACACCTTC. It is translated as CASSLDRYGYTF.

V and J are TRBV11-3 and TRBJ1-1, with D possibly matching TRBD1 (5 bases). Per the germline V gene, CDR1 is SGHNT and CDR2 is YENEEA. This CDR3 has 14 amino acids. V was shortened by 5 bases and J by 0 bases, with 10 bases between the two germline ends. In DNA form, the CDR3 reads TGTGCCAGCAGCCGGGACGGTATGAACACTGAAGCTTTCTTT. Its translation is CASSRDGMNTEAFF.

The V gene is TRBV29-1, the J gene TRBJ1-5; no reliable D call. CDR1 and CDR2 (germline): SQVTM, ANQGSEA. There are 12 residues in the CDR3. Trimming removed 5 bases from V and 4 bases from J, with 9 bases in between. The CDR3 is CSVLRLNQPQHF. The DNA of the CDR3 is TGCAGCGTTTTGAGGCTAAATCAGCCCCAGCATTTT.

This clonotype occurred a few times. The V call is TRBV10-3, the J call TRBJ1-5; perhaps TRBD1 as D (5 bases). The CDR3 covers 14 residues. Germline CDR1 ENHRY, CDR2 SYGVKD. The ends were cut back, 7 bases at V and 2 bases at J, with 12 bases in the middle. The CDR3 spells CAITPGGGNQPQHF. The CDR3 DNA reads TGTGCCATCACCCCGGGAGGGGGCAATCAGCCCCAGCATTTT.

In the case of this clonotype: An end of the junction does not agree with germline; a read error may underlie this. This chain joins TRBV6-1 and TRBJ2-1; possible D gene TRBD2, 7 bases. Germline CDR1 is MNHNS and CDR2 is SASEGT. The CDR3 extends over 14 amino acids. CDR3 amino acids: CASSGGGHYDEQFF. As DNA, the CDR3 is TGTGCCAGCAGTGGGGGGGGCCACTACGATGAGCAGTTCTTC.

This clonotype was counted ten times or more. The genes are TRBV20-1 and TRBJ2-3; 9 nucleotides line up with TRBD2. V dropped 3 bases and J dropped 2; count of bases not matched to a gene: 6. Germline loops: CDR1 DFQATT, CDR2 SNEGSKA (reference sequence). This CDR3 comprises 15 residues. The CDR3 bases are TGCAGTGCTAGTGGGCTAGCGGGGTACACAGATACGCAGTATTTT. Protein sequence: CSASGLAGYTDTQYF.

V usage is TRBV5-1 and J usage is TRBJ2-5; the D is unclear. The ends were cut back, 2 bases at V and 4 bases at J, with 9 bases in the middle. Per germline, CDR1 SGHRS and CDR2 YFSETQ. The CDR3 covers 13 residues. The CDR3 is CASSLKLPETQYF. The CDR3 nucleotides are TGCGCCAGCAGCTTAAAGTTACCAGAGACCCAGTACTTC.

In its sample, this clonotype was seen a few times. CDR3 in amino acids: CASSLPWAQETQYF. The CDR3 coding sequence is TGTGCCAGCAGCCTCCCCTGGGCCCAAGAGACCCAGTACTTC. The rearrangement uses TRBV11-2 and TRBJ2-5; no firm D call. Germline V gene lookup returns CDR1 SGHAT and CDR2 FQNNGV. The CDR3 contains 14 residues. Trimming cost V 5 bases and J 1 base, with 11 bases left between them.

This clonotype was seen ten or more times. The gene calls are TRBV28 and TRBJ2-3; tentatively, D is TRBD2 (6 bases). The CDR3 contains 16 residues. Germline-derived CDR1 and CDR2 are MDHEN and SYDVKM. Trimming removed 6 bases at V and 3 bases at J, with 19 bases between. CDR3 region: CASSRGGQGGTDTQYF. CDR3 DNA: TGTGCCAGCAGCCGAGGTGGGCAGGGAGGAACAGATACGCAGTATTTT.

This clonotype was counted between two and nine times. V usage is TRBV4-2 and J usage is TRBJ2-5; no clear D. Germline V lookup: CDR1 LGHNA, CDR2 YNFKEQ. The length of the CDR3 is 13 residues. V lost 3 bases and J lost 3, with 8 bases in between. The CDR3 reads CASSQGAKETQYF. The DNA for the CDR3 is TGTGCCAGCAGCCAGGGTGCAAAAGAGACCCAGTACTTC.

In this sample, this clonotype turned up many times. The CDR3 sequence is CASSPTPYYEQYF. CDR3 nucleotide sequence: TGTGCCAGCAGTCCTACTCCGTACTACGAGCAGTACTTC. The V call is TRBV27, the J call TRBJ2-7; D not resolved. CDR1 and CDR2 (germline): MNHEY, SMNVEV (reference sequence). The V and J ends lost 5 bases and 3 bases respectively, with 11 bases between them. This CDR3 has 13 residues.

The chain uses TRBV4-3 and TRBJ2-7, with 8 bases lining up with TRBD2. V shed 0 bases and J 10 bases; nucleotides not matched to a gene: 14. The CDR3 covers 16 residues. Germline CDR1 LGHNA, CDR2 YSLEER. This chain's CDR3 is CASSQDQGGGIGLQYF. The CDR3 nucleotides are TGCGCCAGCAGCCAAGATCAGGGCGGGGGGATCGGCCTTCAGTACTTC.

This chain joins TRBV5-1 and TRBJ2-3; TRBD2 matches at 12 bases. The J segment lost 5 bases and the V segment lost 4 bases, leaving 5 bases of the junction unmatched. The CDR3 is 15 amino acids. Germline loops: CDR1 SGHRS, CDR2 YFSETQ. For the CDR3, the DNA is TGCGCCAGCAGCGGAACTAGCGGGGGGTTAGATACGCAGTATTTT. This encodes CASSGTSGGLDTQYF.

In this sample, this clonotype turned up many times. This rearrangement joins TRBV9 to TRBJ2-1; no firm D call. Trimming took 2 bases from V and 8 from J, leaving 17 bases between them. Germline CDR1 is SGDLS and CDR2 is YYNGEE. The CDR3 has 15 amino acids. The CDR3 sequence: CASSVTPMKPDEQFF. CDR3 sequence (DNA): TGTGCCAGCAGCGTCACCCCTATGAAGCCCGATGAGCAGTTCTTC.

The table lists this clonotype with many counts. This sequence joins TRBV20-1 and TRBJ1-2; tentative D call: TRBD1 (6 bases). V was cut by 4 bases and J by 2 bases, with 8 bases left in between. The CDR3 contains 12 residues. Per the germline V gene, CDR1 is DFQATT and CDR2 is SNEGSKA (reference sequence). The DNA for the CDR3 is TGCAGTGCTACGGGACAAAACTATGGCTACACCTTC. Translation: CSATGQNYGYTF.

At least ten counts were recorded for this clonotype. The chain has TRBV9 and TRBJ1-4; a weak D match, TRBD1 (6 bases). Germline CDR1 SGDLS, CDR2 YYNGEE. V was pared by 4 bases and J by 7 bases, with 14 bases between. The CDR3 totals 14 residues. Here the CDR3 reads CASSPGGGGEKLFF. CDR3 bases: TGTGCCAGCAGCCCAGGAGGGGGAGGTGAAAAACTGTTTTTT.

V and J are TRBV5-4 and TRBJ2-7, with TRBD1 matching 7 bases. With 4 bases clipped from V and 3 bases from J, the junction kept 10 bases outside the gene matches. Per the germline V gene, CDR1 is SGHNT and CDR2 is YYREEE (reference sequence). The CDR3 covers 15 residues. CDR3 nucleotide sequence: TGTGCCAGCAGCAGCAGGGACAGCAATTTCTACGAGCAGTACTTC. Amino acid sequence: CASSSRDSNFYEQYF.